These 20 T cell receptor beta chains were all obtained from the same sample, sequenced in a study of radiation and T cells in renal cell carcinoma. The time point: blood 2 weeks post-SBRT. As for treatment: 15 Gy SBRT to primary tumor, nephrectomy 4 weeks later. Clones were read by immunoSEQ multiplex PCR, and TCRdb kept only the in-frame ones, dropping some. The repertoire holds about 130,000 clones, with around 82% as singletons. This material consisted of blood, taken from a patient whose treatment included radiotherapy and nephrectomy. The receptors originated from a man between 50 and 59 years old with renal cell carcinoma.

The chain is built from TRBV7-8 and TRBJ2-1; 10 positions agree with TRBD2. This CDR3 contains 18 residues. The J segment lost 2 bases and the V segment lost 5 bases, leaving 12 bases of the junction unmatched. CDR1 is SGHVS and CDR2 is FQNEAQ in the germline V gene. The CDR3 is CASSPQDSGRWTYNEQFF. DNA for the CDR3: TGTGCCAGCAGCCCCCAGGATAGCGGGAGGTGGACCTACAATGAGCAGTTCTTC. The entire variable domain, with the rest obtained from reference TRBV7-8 and TRBJ2-1, is as follows: GAGVSQSPRYKVAKRGQDVALRCDPISGHVSLFWYQQALGQGPEFLTYFQNEAQLDKSGLPSDRFFAERPEGSVSTLKIQRTQQEDSAVYLCASSPQDSGRWTYNEQFFGPGTRLTVL.

This clone was detected only a few times. In DNA, the CDR3 is TGTGCCAGCAGTCTCGCTACCGTAGCGGGAGGGCCCTCCTACGAGCAGTACTTC. Translating it yields CASSLATVAGGPSYEQYF. The genes are TRBV28 and TRBJ2-7, with TRBD2 identical over 11 bases. The CDR3 is 18 residues long. Germline lookup yields CDR1 MDHEN and CDR2 SYDVKM. Trimming cost V 5 bases and J 0 bases; bases outside gene matches: 12. The full variable domain, completed using reference TRBV28 and TRBJ2-7, is DVKVTQSSRYLVKRTGEKVFLECVQDMDHENMFWYRQDPGLGLRLIYFSYDVKMKEKGDIPEGYSVSREKKERFSLILESASTNQTSMYLCASSLATVAGGPSYEQYFGPGTRLTVT.

The chain combines TRBV30 with TRBJ2-3; 7 bases agree with TRBD2. This CDR3 contains 13 residues. V lost 4 bases to trimming and J lost 5 bases; unmatched junction nucleotides: 6. Germline assignment: CDR1 GTSNPN and CDR2 SVGIG (reference sequence). This CDR3 reads CAWTGGIGDTQYF. CDR3 nucleotide sequence: TGTGCCTGGACCGGGGGGATCGGAGATACGCAGTATTTT.

The CDR3 loop reads CASSRQPGDYEQYF. DNA of the CDR3: TGTGCCAGTAGTAGACAGCCCGGTGATTACGAGCAGTACTTC. V and J are TRBV19 and TRBJ2-7; the D gene is possibly TRBD1 (5 bases). This CDR3 contains 14 residues. Germline values: CDR1 LNHDA, CDR2 SQIVND (reference sequence). Trimming pared 4 bases from V and 4 bases from J, leaving 14 bases between.

The CDR3 sequence is CASSIQAEREAFF. The DNA for the CDR3 is TGTGCCAGCAGCATACAGGCTGAGAGAGAAGCTTTCTTT. The rearrangement joins TRBV11-2 to TRBJ1-1, with a possible D match to TRBD1 (5 bases). The CDR3 loop spans 13 amino acids. V lost 5 bases, J lost 8 bases, and 15 bases lay in between. The germline gives CDR1 SGHAT, CDR2 FQNNGV.

This clone has more than one count but fewer than ten. The chain employs TRBV7-2 and TRBJ1-1; D is uncertain. The CDR3 covers 13 residues. Germline-derived CDR1 and CDR2 are SGHTA and FQGNSA. Deletions cut 7 bases from V and 5 bases from J, with 14 bases between. CDR3 residues: CASTKTGYTEAFF. CDR3 sequence (DNA): TGTGCCAGCACCAAAACTGGGTATACTGAAGCTTTCTTT.

This chain joins TRBV2 and TRBJ2-1; D is unclear. Germline CDR1 reads SNHLY; CDR2 reads FYNNEI. This CDR3 contains 11 residues. The germline V and J ends were trimmed by 7 bases and 4 bases, with 5 bases remaining between them. Written as DNA, the CDR3 is TGTGCCAGCACGCAGTACAATGAGCAGTTCTTC. Amino acid sequence: CASTQYNEQFF.

The chain employs TRBV5-1 and TRBJ2-7, with D unclear. The germline CDR1 and CDR2 sequences are SGHRS and YFSETQ. V lost 0 bases and J lost 1, with 17 bases in between. The CDR3 length is 17 residues. CDR3 bases: TGCGCCAGCAGCTTGGCCCACCCCGGCTTTCGATCCTACGAGCAGTACTTC. Translated: CASSLAHPGFRSYEQYF. Combining the CDR3 with reference TRBV5-1 and TRBJ2-7 gives the whole variable domain KAGVTQTPRYLIKTRGQQVTLSCSPISGHRSVSWYQQTPGQGLQFLFEYFSETQRNKGNFPGRFSGRQFSNSRSEMNVSTLELGDSALYLCASSLAHPGFRSYEQYFGPGTRLTVT.

The V gene is TRBV6-5, the J gene TRBJ2-5; D may be TRBD1 or TRBD2 (5 bases each). The CDR3 is 15 amino acids. Trimming took 7 bases from V and 4 from J, leaving 19 bases between them. Germline loops: CDR1 MNHEY, CDR2 SVGAGI. The CDR3 sequence is CASTLQLGTLETQYF. Written as DNA, the CDR3 is TGTGCCAGCACTCTTCAACTCGGGACCCTAGAGACCCAGTACTTC.

This chain links TRBV6-5 with TRBJ1-2, with D possibly being TRBD1 (6 bases). From germline, CDR1 is MNHEY and CDR2 SVGAGI. V was clipped by 3 bases and J by 4 bases, with 15 bases between them. This CDR3 has 15 residues. In DNA, the CDR3 is TGTGCCAGCAGTTATCGGGGGGCGTCTGGCTATGGCTACACCTTC. This encodes CASSYRGASGYGYTF.

To note about this clone: This may come from a read error, since a much larger clone is one base off. The V and J genes are TRBV7-9 and TRBJ1-1, with D perhaps TRBD1 (5 bases). The CDR3 is 13 amino acids. Germline loops: CDR1 SEHNR, CDR2 FQNEAQ (reference sequence). Deletions cut 5 bases from V and 1 base from J, with 8 bases between. Written as DNA, the CDR3 is TGTGCCAGCAGCCTGACAGAGAACACTGAAGCTTTCTTT. Encoded protein: CASSLTENTEAFF.

The chain joins TRBV18 to TRBJ2-3, with 12 positions matching TRBD2. J gave up 3 bases and V 3 bases, and 1 base lay outside the gene matches. Germline CDR1 KGHSH, CDR2 LQKENI. The length of the CDR3 is 15 residues. CDR3 protein: CASSPGLAGTDTQYF. CDR3 sequence (DNA): TGTGCCAGCTCACCCGGACTAGCGGGGACAGATACGCAGTATTTT.

The chain links TRBV5-6 to TRBJ2-7; D is undetermined. The V end lost 4 bases, the J end lost 5 bases, and 13 bases lay between the germline ends. CDR1 is SGHDT and CDR2 is YYEEEE in the germline V gene. The CDR3 length is 13 residues. CDR3 loop: CASSLGASHEQYF. The CDR3 bases are TGTGCCAGCAGCCTTGGCGCGTCCCACGAGCAGTACTTC.

The chain combines TRBV27 with TRBJ2-7, with D maybe TRBD1 (6 bases). V was shortened by 8 bases and J by 4 bases, with 18 bases between the two germline ends. This CDR3 is built from 14 residues. CDR1 and CDR2 (germline): MNHEY, SMNVEV (reference sequence). CDR3 sequence reads: CASRTVREKYEQYF. The CDR3 DNA sequence: TGTGCCAGCCGGACAGTGCGAGAGAAGTACGAGCAGTACTTC.

The gene calls are TRBV5-5 and TRBJ1-4, with TRBD1 matching over 8 bases. This CDR3 has 14 amino acids. The V gene end was trimmed by 1 base and the J gene end by 6 bases; junction bases not matched to a gene: 2. Germline CDR1 SGHKS, CDR2 YYEKEE (reference sequence). The CDR3 loop reads CASSLQGAHEKLFF. The CDR3 bases are TGTGCCAGCAGCTTGCAGGGGGCGCATGAAAAACTGTTTTTT.

J is TRBJ2-3 and V is TRBV5-6, with unresolved D. CDR3 length equals 14 residues. CDR1 and CDR2 (germline): SGHDT, YYEEEE. Trimming stripped 7 bases from V and 3 bases from J, with 15 bases between. CDR3 loop: CASALGPNTDTQYF. CDR3 nucleotide sequence: TGTGCCAGCGCCTTAGGACCCAATACAGATACGCAGTATTTT.

The sample holds a few counts of this clone. V gene TRBV14 combines with J gene TRBJ1-1, with D uncertain. CDR3 length equals 12 residues. CDR1 is SGHDN, CDR2 FVKESK, per germline. V was trimmed by 1 base and J by 9 bases, leaving 9 bases between them. The CDR3: CASSQVGGKAFF. The CDR3 coding sequence is TGTGCCAGCAGCCAAGTAGGCGGGAAAGCTTTCTTT. Complete variable domain (other parts from reference TRBV14 and TRBJ1-1): EAGVTQFPSHSVIEKGQTVTLRCDPISGHDNLYWYRRVMGKEIKFLLHFVKESKQDESGMPNNRFLAERTGGTYSTLKVQPAELEDSGVYFCASSQVGGKAFFGQGTRLTVV.

This chain uses TRBV7-2 with TRBJ1-4; D may be TRBD1 (6 bases). The CDR3 is 14 amino acids. V was pared by 6 bases and J by 7 bases, with 15 bases between. From germline, CDR1 is SGHTA and CDR2 FQGNSA. Here the CDR3 DNA reads TGTGCCAGCAGTCCTAGGGGGAGAGGTGAAAAACTGTTTTTT. Amino acid sequence: CASSPRGRGEKLFF.

The chain recombines TRBV25-1 with TRBJ2-1; 10 nucleotides line up with TRBD1. This CDR3 has 17 amino acids. Per germline, CDR1 MGHDK and CDR2 SYGVNS. The trim removed 4 bases at V and 6 bases at J, leaving 12 bases unmatched. The chain's CDR3 is CASSAYLGTGVPNEQFF. The CDR3 DNA sequence: TGTGCCAGCAGTGCATACCTGGGGACAGGGGTCCCCAATGAGCAGTTCTTC. The full variable domain, rest sourced from reference TRBV25-1 and TRBJ2-1, is EADIYQTPRYLVIGTGKKITLECSQTMGHDKMYWYQQDPGMELHLIHYSYGVNSTEKGDLSSESTVSRIRTEHFPLTLESARPSHTSQYLCASSAYLGTGVPNEQFFGPGTRLTVL.

The chain is built from TRBV5-6 and TRBJ2-2; TRBD1 agrees at 9 bases. The CDR3 has 14 amino acids. V dropped 4 bases and J dropped 6; count of bases not matched to a gene: 4. Germline CDR1 is SGHDT and CDR2 is YYEEEE. CDR3 amino acids: CASSPGQGPGELFF. CDR3 in DNA: TGTGCCAGCAGCCCTGGACAGGGGCCCGGGGAGCTGTTTTTT. The full variable domain, its missing parts supplied by reference TRBV5-6 and TRBJ2-2, is DAGVTQSPTHLIKTRGQQVTLRCSPKSGHDTVSWYQQALGQGPQFIFQYYEEEERQRGNFPDRFSGHQFPNYSSELNVNALLLGDSALYLCASSPGQGPGELFFGEGSRLTVL.